Below are 3 T cell receptor beta chains sequenced from a single sample in a study of blood T cells in healthy people across ages. The second PCR ran roughly 7 to 12 cycles with a sample-barcoded 5' primer and J-beta primers. A single record per CDR3 protein comes from TCRdb applying MiXCR to the 5' RACE reads. The data hold roughly 1.6 million distinct CDR3 sequences, with about 35% observed a single time. Sequencing was performed on blood. Source of these receptors: a woman aged 25 to 39 in good health.

The rearrangement uses TRBV20-1 and TRBJ2-3; 13 bases align to TRBD2. Germline V gene lookup returns CDR1 DFQATT and CDR2 SNEGSKA (reference sequence). The V and J ends lost 6 bases and 2 bases, in that order; junction bases with no gene match: 5. The CDR3 is made up of 15 amino acids. In nucleotides, the CDR3 is TGCAGTGCCCACGGACTAGCGGGAGTCACAGATACGCAGTATTTT. It specifies CSAHGLAGVTDTQYF.

The J gene is TRBJ1-2, the V gene TRBV13; D unresolved. The CDR3 is 9 amino acids. From germline, CDR1 is PRHDT and CDR2 FYEKMQ (reference sequence). In nucleotides, the CDR3 is TGTGGGGAGGATAAAGGCTACACCTTC. It is translated as CGEDKGYTF.

The V call is TRBV21-1, the J call TRBJ2-3. TRBV21-1 is reported as a pseudogene. This CDR3 has 10 amino acids. CDR3 protein: CLLRTDTQYF. CDR3 sequence (DNA): TGTTTATTACGCACAGATACGCAGTATTTT.